This TCR beta chain was observed in a study of T cells in Graves' hyperthyroidism and ophthalmopathy. Broader study findings: Through a model of 13 V-J features, ophthalmopathy was separated from stable hyperthyroidism.

This clonotype was observed a handful of times. Its antigen is still unknown. What was amplified from RNA transcripts were TCR beta CDR3 regions. In the first-round RT-PCR of the TCR CDR3, the HTBI primer set was used. Using its own MiXCR run on the multiplex PCR reads, TCRdb lists one record per CDR3 protein. Of roughly 700,000 distinct CDR3 sequences listed, about 14% are singletons. Per germline, CDR1 MNHNS and CDR2 SASEGT. V was trimmed by 3 bases and J by 3 bases, leaving 6 bases between them. The CDR3 has 12 residues. Lactation, pregnancy, other autoimmune disease or uncontrolled infection excluded patients. The diagnostic basis comprised clinical symptoms, serum thyroxine and TRAb, thyroid ultrasound and orbital computed tomography.

This clonotype was sampled from a woman between 18 and 29 years old with Graves' hyperthyroidism. This sequence joins TRBV6-1 and TRBJ2-7; D unclear. Sequencing was done on a sample of blood. Here the CDR3 reads CASSERNYEQYF. In DNA form, the CDR3 reads TGTGCCAGCAGTGAGCGTAACTACGAGCAGTACTTC.